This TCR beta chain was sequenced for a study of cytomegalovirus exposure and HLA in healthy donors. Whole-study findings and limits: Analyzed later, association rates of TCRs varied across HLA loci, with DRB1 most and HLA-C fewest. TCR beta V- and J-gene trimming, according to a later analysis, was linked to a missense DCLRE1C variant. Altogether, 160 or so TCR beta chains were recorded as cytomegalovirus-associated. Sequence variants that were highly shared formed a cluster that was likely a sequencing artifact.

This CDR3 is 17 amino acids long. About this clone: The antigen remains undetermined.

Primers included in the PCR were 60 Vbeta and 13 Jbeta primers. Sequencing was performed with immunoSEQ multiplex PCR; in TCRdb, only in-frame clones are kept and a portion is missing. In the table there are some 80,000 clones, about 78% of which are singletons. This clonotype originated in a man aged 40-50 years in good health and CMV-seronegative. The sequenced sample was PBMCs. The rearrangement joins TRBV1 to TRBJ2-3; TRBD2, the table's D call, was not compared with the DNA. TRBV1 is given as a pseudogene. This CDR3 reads CTSSRARREGGTDTQYF. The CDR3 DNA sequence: TGCACCAGCAGCCGGGCCAGGCGGGAGGGGGGCACAGATACGCAGTATTTT.